Below, 30 T cell receptor beta chains from the same sample are listed, as sequenced in a study of spatial heterogeneity in lung cancer. Regarding time point: sample taken at primary tumor resection. Whole RNA, which was extracted from tumor, nontumor lung tissue or frozen PBMC, was sequenced without any cell sorting. TCRdb reprocessed the 5' RACE reads with MiXCR, giving one entry per CDR3 protein. Among fewer than 40,000 distinct CDR3 sequences listed, 7.5% were seen once. Specimen: PBMCs, collected at surgery. These receptors all come from a male donor with early-stage non-small cell lung cancer.

This clonotype appeared a few times. This chain connects TRBV6-6 to TRBJ2-2; D is uncertain. CDR3 size: 13 residues. Germline assignment: CDR1 MNHNY and CDR2 SVGAGI (reference sequence). V was trimmed by 7 bases and J by 5 bases, leaving 11 bases between them. The CDR3 reads CASKIQSTGELFF. The CDR3 nucleotides read TGTGCCAGCAAGATTCAAAGTACCGGGGAGCTGTTTTTT.

This clonotype occurred many times. The J gene is TRBJ1-5, the V gene TRBV6-6; D remains ambiguous. Between the trimmed V and J ends, which lost 6 bases and 1 base, there was a span of 4 bases. Germline CDR1 is MNHNY and CDR2 is SVGAGI (reference sequence). The CDR3 length is 12 residues. CDR3 DNA sequence: TGTGCCAGCAGCAGGAGCAATCAGCCCCAGCATTTT. This sequence encodes CASSRSNQPQHF.

In its sample, this clonotype was seen many times. The rearrangement links TRBV21-1 to TRBJ2-7; the table's TRBD1 call for D was not verified on the DNA. TRBV21-1 is a known pseudogene. The CDR3 loop spans 14 amino acids. The CDR3 is CATPGQGFPYEQYV. As DNA, the CDR3 is TGTGCCACCCCGGGACAGGGCTTCCCCTACGAGCAGTACGTC.

The J gene is TRBJ1-2, the V gene TRBV19; no firm D call. V was shortened by 9 bases and J by 8 bases, with 25 bases between the two germline ends. The CDR3 has 15 amino acids. The V gene's germline CDR1 is LNHDA and CDR2 SQIVND (reference sequence). The CDR3 DNA follows: TGTGCCAGCCGGTCGGGAAGTCGCATAGCGGGGGGCTACACCTTC. This translates into CASRSGSRIAGGYTF. The full variable domain, rest sourced from reference TRBV19 and TRBJ1-2, is DGGITQSPKYLFRKEGQNVTLSCEQNLNHDAMYWYRQDPGQGLRLIYYSQIVNDFQKGDIAEGYSVSREKKESFPLTVTSAQKNPTAFYLCASRSGSRIAGGYTFGSGTRLTVV.

This clonotype was seen ten or more times. The J gene is TRBJ2-7, the V gene TRBV12-3 or TRBV12-4; TRBD1 might be the D (5 bases). CDR3 length equals 12 residues. The germline V and J ends were trimmed by 6 bases and 5 bases, with 11 bases remaining between them. The CDR3 protein is CASSFAGNEQYV. In DNA, the CDR3 is TGTGCCAGCAGCTTCGCAGGGAACGAGCAGTACGTC.

The chain combines TRBV24-1 with TRBJ2-5; 7 bases fit TRBD1. There are 13 residues in the CDR3. V was pared by 5 bases and J by 1 base, with 0 bases of the junction left unmatched. Germline V gene data show CDR1 as KGHDR and CDR2 as SFDVKD. The CDR3 nucleotides read TGTGCCACCAGTGGGGACAGCCAAGAGACCCAGTACTTC. This encodes CATSGDSQETQYF.

The chain recombines TRBV5-1 with TRBJ2-6; D is uncertain. The CDR3 is 18 amino acids. Trimming left V 4 bases short and J 0 bases short, with 17 bases between. Germline V gives CDR1 SGHRS, CDR2 YFSETQ. The CDR3 here is CASSPVGVGSSGANVLTF. CDR3 nucleotide sequence: TGCGCCAGCAGCCCGGTAGGTGTAGGAAGCTCTGGGGCCAACGTCCTGACTTTC. Combining the CDR3 with reference TRBV5-1 and TRBJ2-6 gives the whole variable domain KAGVTQTPRYLIKTRGQQVTLSCSPISGHRSVSWYQQTPGQGLQFLFEYFSETQRNKGNFPGRFSGRQFSNSRSEMNVSTLELGDSALYLCASSPVGVGSSGANVLTFGAGSRLTVL.

The table lists this clonotype with many counts. The rearrangement links TRBV11-2 to TRBJ1-4; D not resolved. V shed 3 bases and J shed 0 bases, with 5 bases lying between them. The CDR3 runs 14 residues. Germline V gene data show CDR1 as SGHAT and CDR2 as FQNNGV. CDR3 in amino acids: CASSLSATNEKLFF. The CDR3 DNA reads as TGTGCCAGCAGCTTGTCTGCAACTAATGAAAAACTGTTTTTT.

This clonotype appeared many times. This chain links TRBV6-6 with TRBJ2-5; D perhaps matches TRBD1 (5 bases). The CDR3 runs to 16 residues. The germline V gene has CDR1 MNHNY and CDR2 SVGAGI (reference sequence). Trimming left V 0 bases short and J 4 bases short, with 15 bases between. CDR3 sequence reads: CASSYSMMARAETQYF. The CDR3 bases are TGTGCCAGCAGTTACTCGATGATGGCCAGGGCAGAGACCCAGTACTTC.

This clonotype was detected a few times. The chain couples TRBV6-5 to TRBJ1-2, with D perhaps TRBD1 (5 bases). Trimming pared 0 bases from V and 3 bases from J, leaving 11 bases between. Germline CDR1 reads MNHEY; CDR2 reads SVGAGI. The length of the CDR3 is 15 residues. CDR3 loop: CASSYSLGAHYGYTF. The CDR3 DNA is TGTGCCAGCAGTTACTCCCTAGGGGCCCACTATGGCTACACCTTC.

This clonotype was detected only a few times. The J gene is TRBJ2-1, the V gene TRBV7-2, with 8 bases fitting TRBD2. This CDR3 contains 14 residues. V dropped 11 bases and J dropped 8; count of bases not matched to a gene: 14. CDR1 SGHTA and CDR2 FQGNSA come from the germline V gene. CDR3 sequence reads: CALASGSIMDEQFF. The CDR3 DNA is TGTGCCCTGGCGAGCGGGAGCATAATGGATGAGCAGTTCTTC.

This clonotype was seen repeatedly, ten times or more. The chain employs TRBV5-5 and TRBJ2-5; no firm D call. The germline V gene encodes CDR1 SGHKS and CDR2 YYEKEE (reference sequence). The CDR3 has 12 amino acids. The V and J ends lost 0 bases and 3 bases respectively, with 3 bases between them. CDR3 DNA: TGTGCCAGCAGCTTGGGGGAAGAGACCCAGTACTTC. The encoded protein is CASSLGEETQYF.

In its sample, this clonotype was seen many times. The chain joins TRBV5-6 to TRBJ2-1; no clear D. In germline, CDR1 is SGHDT, CDR2 YYEEEE. Trimming cost V 6 bases and J 7 bases, with 20 bases left between them. The CDR3 loop spans 15 amino acids. In DNA, the CDR3 is TGTGCCAGCACCACTTTTAGCCGTTTGGCTAATGAGCAGTTCTTC. This translates into CASTTFSRLANEQFF. Full variable domain (remainder filled in from reference TRBV5-6 and TRBJ2-1): DAGVTQSPTHLIKTRGQQVTLRCSPKSGHDTVSWYQQALGQGPQFIFQYYEEEERQRGNFPDRFSGHQFPNYSSELNVNALLLGDSALYLCASTTFSRLANEQFFGPGTRLTVL.

This clonotype was picked up many times. This chain connects TRBV7-6 to TRBJ2-5; 11 bases align to TRBD1. CDR1 and CDR2 (germline): SGHVS, FNYEAQ. CDR3 size: 14 residues. V dropped 8 bases and J dropped 5; count of bases not matched to a gene: 7. The CDR3 DNA reads TGTGCCAGCTCCCGGGGACAGGGGGACGAGACCCAGTACTTC. It codes for CASSRGQGDETQYF.

This clonotype was recorded many times. The chain combines TRBV4-1 with TRBJ2-3; TRBD1 is a possible D gene (6 bases). The CDR3 length is 14 residues. From germline, CDR1 is MGHRA and CDR2 YSYEKL. Trimming cost V 4 bases and J 4 bases, with 12 bases left between them. CDR3 sequence (DNA): TGCGCCAGCAGCCTACTTACAGGGCCAGATACGCAGTATTTT. Amino acids: CASSLLTGPDTQYF.

This clonotype was observed many times. The chain uses TRBV5-5 and TRBJ1-6, with D hard to call. V dropped 1 base and J dropped 8 bases, with 16 bases sitting between them. Germline V gene lookup returns CDR1 SGHKS and CDR2 YYEKEE (reference sequence). The CDR3 loop spans 16 amino acids. This CDR3 is CASSLTPSKGDSPLHF. Here the CDR3 DNA reads TGTGCCAGCAGCTTGACCCCGTCCAAGGGAGATTCACCCCTCCACTTT.

This clonotype was detected many times. The chain combines TRBV11-2 with TRBJ2-7, with TRBD2 matching over 7 bases. CDR3 length equals 16 residues. V shed 5 bases and J 4 bases; nucleotides not matched to a gene: 14. Germline V gives CDR1 SGHAT, CDR2 FQNNGV. The CDR3 DNA sequence: TGTGCCAGCAGCCCAATTGGACGGCGGGGGACTTACGAGCAGTACTTC. Amino acids: CASSPIGRRGTYEQYF. Drawing the rest from reference TRBV11-2 and TRBJ2-7, the complete variable domain is EAGVAQSPRYKIIEKRQSVAFWCNPISGHATLYWYQQILGQGPKLLIQFQNNGVVDDSQLPKDRFSAERLKGVDSTLKIQPAKLEDSAVYLCASSPIGRRGTYEQYFGPGTRLTVT.

The chain couples TRBV7-2 to TRBJ1-1; D possibly corresponds to TRBD1 (5 bases). Per germline, CDR1 SGHTA and CDR2 FQGNSA. This CDR3 comprises 12 residues. V lost 3 bases to trimming and J lost 10 bases, with 12 bases between them. This CDR3 is CASSLTQGAAFF. As DNA, the CDR3 is TGTGCCAGCAGCTTGACCCAAGGGGCAGCTTTCTTT.

This clonotype was seen more than once but under ten times. The chain's CDR3 is CASSQPSARGRNSPLHF. In nucleotides, the CDR3 is TGCGCCAGCAGCCAGCCATCCGCGAGGGGGCGGAATTCACCCCTCCACTTT. This rearrangement joins TRBV4-1 to TRBJ1-6; 7 bases are shared with TRBD1. This CDR3 comprises 17 residues. CDR1 is MGHRA and CDR2 is YSYEKL in the germline V gene. Unmatched junction bases numbered 12, after V lost 3 bases and J lost 7 bases.

This clonotype was detected only a few times. V is TRBV4-3 and J is TRBJ2-7; D ambiguous. Per the germline V gene, CDR1 is LGHNA and CDR2 is YSLEER. This CDR3 comprises 15 residues. Trimming took 0 bases from V and 1 from J, leaving 10 bases between them. The CDR3 spells CASSQERIRSYEQYF. DNA for the CDR3: TGCGCCAGCAGCCAAGAGAGGATACGTTCCTACGAGCAGTACTTC.

Regarding this clonotype: This may arise from a read error, as a much more abundant clone is one base away. This chain joins TRBV25-1 and TRBJ1-2, with D uncertain. The CDR3 is made up of 13 amino acids. Germline values: CDR1 MGHDK, CDR2 SYGVNS. V gave up 2 bases and J gave up 3 bases, with 7 bases separating them. CDR3 region: CASSEGMDYGYTF. The CDR3 DNA reads TGTGCCAGCAGTGAAGGAATGGACTATGGCTACACCTTC.

The J gene is TRBJ1-3, the V gene TRBV9; D not certain. V was pared by 3 bases and J by 0 bases, with 1 base between. CDR1 is SGDLS, CDR2 YYNGEE, per germline. The CDR3 sequence is 12 residues long. In DNA form, the CDR3 reads TGTGCCAGCAGCGCCTCTGGAAACACCATATATTTT. Translated, it gives CASSASGNTIYF.

This clonotype was seen at least ten times. The chain employs TRBV12-3 or TRBV12-4 and TRBJ2-5; perhaps D is TRBD1 or TRBD2 (5 bases each). The CDR3 has 12 amino acids. V was cut by 3 bases and J by 5 bases, with 7 bases left in between. The CDR3 loop is CASSFGAETQYF. The CDR3 DNA reads as TGTGCCAGCAGTTTCGGGGCCGAGACCCAGTACTTC.

This clonotype came up many times. The CDR3, as DNA: TGTGCCAGCAGTGGTCTCAGAACTGGAAACACCATATATTTT. Translation: CASSGLRTGNTIYF. The rearrangement uses TRBV2 and TRBJ1-3; no clear D gene. The germline CDR1 and CDR2 sequences are SNHLY and FYNNEI. V was shortened by 4 bases and J by 2 bases, with 9 bases between the two germline ends. CDR3 length equals 14 residues.

This clonotype was seen at least ten times. The CDR3 nucleotides are TGTGCCAGCAGTAAGAGTGGGGGAGCCTACGAGCAGTACGTC. Residues: CASSKSGGAYEQYV. The V call is TRBV6-5, the J call TRBJ2-7; either TRBD1 or TRBD2 may supply D (5 bases each). The germline V and J ends were trimmed by 5 bases and 2 bases, with 13 bases remaining between them. The CDR3 has 14 amino acids. CDR1 is MNHEY, CDR2 SVGAGI, per germline.

In its sample, this clonotype was seen many times. This chain connects TRBV7-6 to TRBJ1-5, with no clear D. V was trimmed by 5 bases and J by 7 bases, leaving 12 bases between them. From germline, CDR1 is SGHVS and CDR2 FNYEAQ. The CDR3 has 13 amino acids. CDR3: CASSPNPVQPQHF. CDR3 in DNA: TGTGCCAGCAGCCCCAATCCCGTCCAGCCCCAGCATTTT. Full variable domain (remainder filled in from reference TRBV7-6 and TRBJ1-5): GAGVSQSPRYKVTKRGQDVALRCDPISGHVSLYWYRQALGQGPEFLTYFNYEAQQDKSGLPNDRFSAERPEGSISTLTIQRTEQRDSAMYRCASSPNPVQPQHFGDGTRLSIL.

This clonotype was counted at least ten times. The CDR3: CASSPSRGRGQDGYTF. The CDR3 region has the DNA TGTGCCAGCTCACCCTCGAGAGGGAGGGGGCAGGATGGCTACACCTTC. This chain uses TRBV18 with TRBJ1-2; 7 bases fit TRBD1. Trimming took 3 bases from V and 6 from J; bases not matched to a gene: 13. In germline, CDR1 is KGHSH, CDR2 LQKENI. This CDR3 is built from 16 residues.

The V call is TRBV14, the J call TRBJ2-3; D not resolved. CDR1 is SGHDN, CDR2 FVKESK, per germline. Deletions cut 4 bases from V and 0 bases from J, with 8 bases between. The CDR3 spans 14 residues. CDR3 sequence (DNA): TGTGCCAGCAGCCTCTTAGCTAGCACAGATACGCAGTATTTT. Translation gives CASSLLASTDTQYF.

This clonotype was recorded at least ten times. The J gene is TRBJ2-1, the V gene TRBV11-2; D is possibly TRBD2 (6 bases). V lost 3 bases and J lost 4, with 13 bases in between. Germline CDR1 and CDR2: SGHAT and FQNNGV. CDR3 length equals 15 residues. The CDR3 protein is CASSFTTDYYNEQFF. CDR3 coding DNA: TGTGCCAGCAGCTTTACCACGGACTATTACAATGAGCAGTTCTTC.

This clonotype has ten or more counts. This chain uses TRBV27 with TRBJ2-7; 7 bases align to TRBD1. V trimming: 6 bases; J trimming: 2 bases; junction bases outside the gene matches: 10. The CDR3 loop spans 15 amino acids. Germline-derived CDR1 and CDR2 are MNHEY and SMNVEV (reference sequence). The CDR3 is CASRTTPGQTYEQYF. CDR3 nucleotides: TGTGCCAGCAGGACGACTCCGGGACAGACCTACGAGCAGTACTTC.